This T cell receptor (beta chain) was recorded in a study of T cell repertoires in cytomegalovirus infection. The wider study: It was the public TCR beta signatures that indicated both CMV infection and matching HLA type.

Details on this clonotype: Its antigen remains unknown.

In germline, CDR1 is SGHTA, CDR2 FQGTGA. This CDR3 comprises 16 residues. The trim removed 2 bases at V and 2 bases at J, leaving 6 bases unmatched. General study points: Based on cumulative public TCR beta family frequency, carriers of CMV plus the relevant HLA were identified. Clonotypes of TCR beta that were HLA-C-restricted and CMV-specific dominated the ex vivo response.

TCRdb fed the reads into MiXCR, producing one record per CDR3 protein. The sample holds some 280,000 distinct CDR3 sequences, about an eighth seen once. The clonotype comes from a human donor in good health (CMV status not recorded). Some clones in this sample may be carry-over from other donors' samples. V is TRBV7-3 and J is TRBJ2-3; 8 bases are a match to TRBD2. Sequencing used PBMCs. Written as DNA, the CDR3 is TGTGCCAGCAGCTTATACGGGGGGGCAGACACAGATACGCAGTATTTT. It translates to CASSLYGGADTDTQYF.